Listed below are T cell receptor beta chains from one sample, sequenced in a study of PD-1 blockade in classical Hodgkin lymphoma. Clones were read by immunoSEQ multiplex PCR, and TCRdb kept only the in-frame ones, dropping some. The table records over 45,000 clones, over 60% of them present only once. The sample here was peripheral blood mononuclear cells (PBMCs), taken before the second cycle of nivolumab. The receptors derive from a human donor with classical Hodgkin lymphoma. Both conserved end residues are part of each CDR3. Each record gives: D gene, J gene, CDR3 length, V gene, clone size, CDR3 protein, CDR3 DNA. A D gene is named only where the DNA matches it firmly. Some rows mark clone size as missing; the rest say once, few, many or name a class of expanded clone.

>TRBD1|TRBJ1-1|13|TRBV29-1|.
CAVIQGGYTEAFF
TGCGCCGTGATACAGGGGGGGTACACTGAAGCTTTCTTT
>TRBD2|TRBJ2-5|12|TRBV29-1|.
CSVSRGGETQYF
TGCAGCGTTTCGCGGGGGGGGGAGACCCAGTACTTC
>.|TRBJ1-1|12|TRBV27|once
CASSTGQFEAFF
TGTGCCAGCAGTACCGGACAGTTTGAAGCTTTCTTT
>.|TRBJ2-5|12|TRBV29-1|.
CSVAKQGETQYF
TGCAGCGTCGCTAAGCAGGGGGAGACCCAGTACTTC
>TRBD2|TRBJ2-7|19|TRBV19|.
CASSLIAGGTSGVSYEQYF
TGTGCCAGTAGTCTCATAGCGGGAGGCACTTCCGGCGTCTCCTACGAGCAGTACTTC
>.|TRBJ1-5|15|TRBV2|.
CASSSWAIPGQPQHF
TGTGCCAGCAGTAGTTGGGCAATCCCGGGTCAGCCCCAGCATTTT
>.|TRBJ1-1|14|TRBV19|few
CASTDRTVNTEAFF
TGTGCCAGTACCGATAGGACAGTGAACACTGAAGCTTTCTTT
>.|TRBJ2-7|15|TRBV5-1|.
CASSLTLDSSYEQYF
TGCGCCAGCAGCTTGACTCTGGACAGCTCCTACGAGCAGTACTTC
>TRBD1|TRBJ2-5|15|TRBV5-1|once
CASSWGTTGSETQYF
TGCGCCAGCAGCTGGGGCACGACAGGGTCGGAGACCCAGTACTTC
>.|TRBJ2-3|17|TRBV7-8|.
CASSLFGGTSGTDTQYF
TGTGCCAGCAGCTTATTCGGCGGGACCTCCGGCACAGATACGCAGTATTTT